The 25 T cell receptor beta chains in this list originate from one sample, sequenced in a study of metastatic and nonmetastatic thyroid tumors. TCRdb re-processed the PCR reads through MiXCR. Of some 10,000 clones in the sample, about 25% are singletons; the top ten hold around 10%. There were no patients who had received any treatment before thyroid surgery. The sample consisted of tumor tissue. All receptors come from a female donor with papillary thyroid cancer or a benign thyroid nodule (not recorded which). Some clones in this sample may be carry-over from other donors' samples.

This clone was observed many times. The genes are TRBV30 and TRBJ2-2; no clear D gene. The length of the CDR3 is 16 residues. V was trimmed by 4 bases and J by 5 bases, leaving 20 bases between them. Germline V gene lookup returns CDR1 GTSNPN and CDR2 SVGIG (reference sequence). The DNA of the CDR3 is TGTGCCTGGACAGATAGGCAGAGGTCTGGGACCGGGGAGCTGTTTTTT. Residues: CAWTDRQRSGTGELFF.

This clone turned up a few times. The chain employs TRBV6-5 and TRBJ2-3, with D hard to call. V gave up 5 bases and J gave up 6 bases, with 18 bases separating them. Germline CDR1 is MNHEY and CDR2 is SVGAGI. The CDR3 has 15 residues. The CDR3 bases are TGTGCCAGCAGTACCGGATTAACTACTATGGATACGCAGTATTTT. Its protein is CASSTGLTTMDTQYF.

By share, this clone counts as medium-sized. The CDR3, as DNA: TGTGCCAGCAGTGACCGATATAGCAATCAGCCCCAGCATTTT. It codes for CASSDRYSNQPQHF. The genes are TRBV2 and TRBJ1-5; D not resolved. Trimming shortened V by 3 bases and J by 0 bases, and 6 bases separated the two germline ends. CDR1 SNHLY and CDR2 FYNNEI come from the germline V gene. This CDR3 has 14 amino acids.

The chain recombines TRBV6-1 with TRBJ1-5; tentatively, D is TRBD1 (5 bases). The V end was cut by 7 bases, the J end by 4 bases, with 11 bases between. CDR3 size: 13 residues. Germline CDR1 is MNHNS and CDR2 is SASEGT. In DNA, the CDR3 is TGTGCCAGCACCCCGACAGAGAATCAGCCCCAGCATTTT. As protein: CASTPTENQPQHF.

This clone was found a few times. The CDR3 here is CASSPQGGANYGYTF. CDR3 DNA sequence: TGTGCCAGCAGCCCCCAGGGGGGGGCCAACTATGGCTACACCTTC. The chain links TRBV12-3 or TRBV12-4 to TRBJ1-2, with 7 bases lining up with TRBD1. Trimming took 6 bases from V and 2 from J; bases not matched to a gene: 9. The CDR3 runs 15 residues.

This clone showed up just a few times. The chain is built from TRBV10-2 and TRBJ2-6; 11 bases are a match to TRBD1. The V gene end was trimmed by 6 bases and the J gene end by 2 bases; junction bases not matched to a gene: 0. The CDR3 length is 15 residues. CDR1 is WSHSY and CDR2 is SAAADI in the germline V gene. The CDR3 bases are TGCGCCAGCAGGGGACAGGGGGCTGGGGCCAACGTCCTGACTTTC. Protein sequence: CASRGQGAGANVLTF.

This chain links TRBV28 with TRBJ2-3; 9 positions match TRBD1. V lost 3 bases and J lost 5; bases outside the gene matches: 15. The germline V gene has CDR1 MDHEN and CDR2 SYDVKM. The CDR3 is 18 residues long. CDR3 DNA sequence: TGTGCCAGCAGTTTGAGGAGGGTTTACAGGGGGCCCGGAGATACGCAGTATTTT. This sequence encodes CASSLRRVYRGPGDTQYF.

The table lists this clone with a few counts. The chain uses TRBV12-5 and TRBJ2-7, with TRBD2 identical over 10 bases. Losses at the gene ends were 6 bases for V and 4 bases for J; bases not matched to a gene: 18. Germline CDR1 LGHNT, CDR2 FRNRAP. This CDR3 has 18 residues. The CDR3 nucleotides are TGTGCTAGTGGACCCGAAGCGGGAGGGCCAAATTTAAAATACGAGCAGTACTTC. Translating gives CASGPEAGGPNLKYEQYF.

This clone was detected a few times. The rearrangement uses TRBV7-2 and TRBJ2-7; unclear D gene. Germline assignment: CDR1 SGHTA and CDR2 FQGNSA. The CDR3 is 15 residues long. Trimming cost V 5 bases and J 0 bases, with 14 bases left between them. CDR3 DNA sequence: TGTGCCAGCAGCACCACCCGGACGAGCTCCTACGAGCAGTACTTC. Residues: CASSTTRTSSYEQYF.

This chain connects TRBV27 to TRBJ1-5; TRBD1 agrees at 9 bases. Germline loops: CDR1 MNHEY, CDR2 SMNVEV (reference sequence). The CDR3 extends over 15 amino acids. The V gene end was trimmed by 5 bases and the J gene end by 1 base; junction bases not matched to a gene: 3. The CDR3 DNA reads as TGTGCCAGCAGTCCGGGACAGGGCAGCAATCAGCCCCAGCATTTT. It yields the protein CASSPGQGSNQPQHF.

The gene calls are TRBV5-1 and TRBJ2-3, with 9 bases fitting TRBD1. Germline-derived CDR1 and CDR2 are SGHRS and YFSETQ. V trimming: 0 bases; J trimming: 11 bases; junction bases outside the gene matches: 16. This CDR3 has 17 amino acids. Here the CDR3 DNA reads TGCGCCAGCAGCTTGGATGTAATGGGACAGGGTACTCGGGTGCAGTATTTT. Protein product: CASSLDVMGQGTRVQYF.

This chain links TRBV28 with TRBJ1-5; 7 bases match TRBD1. In germline, CDR1 is MDHEN, CDR2 SYDVKM. With V trimmed by 5 bases and J by 3 bases, 7 bases remained unmatched. The CDR3 extends over 15 amino acids. The chain's CDR3 is CASSLDRVYNQPQHF. CDR3 nucleotide sequence: TGTGCCAGCAGTCTAGACAGGGTCTACAATCAGCCCCAGCATTTT.

Relative to its sample, this clone is medium-sized (0.01 to 0.1%). J is TRBJ1-1 and V is TRBV19, with D perhaps TRBD1 (6 bases). This CDR3 has 14 amino acids. Between the trimmed V and J ends, which lost 7 bases and 0 bases, there was a span of 12 bases. The germline V gene encodes CDR1 LNHDA and CDR2 SQIVND (reference sequence). The CDR3 DNA sequence: TGTGCCAGTAAGAACAGGGCTTTGAACACTGAAGCTTTCTTT. It codes for CASKNRALNTEAFF.

V usage is TRBV7-9 and J usage is TRBJ2-1, with TRBD2 identical over 9 bases. CDR1 SEHNR and CDR2 FQNEAQ come from the germline V gene (reference sequence). The V gene end was trimmed by 2 bases and the J gene end by 6 bases; junction bases not matched to a gene: 11. This CDR3 contains 17 residues. CDR3 amino acids: CASSLYGVGTSSNEQFF. CDR3 DNA sequence: TGTGCCAGCAGCTTATATGGAGTTGGGACTAGCTCCAATGAGCAGTTCTTC. The complete variable domain, with remaining parts taken from reference TRBV7-9 and TRBJ2-1, reads DTGVSQNPRHKITKRGQNVTFRCDPISEHNRLYWYRQTLGQGPEFLTYFQNEAQLEKSRLLSDRFSAERPKGSFSTLEIQRTEQGDSAMYLCASSLYGVGTSSNEQFFGPGTRLTVL.

This clone turned up a few times. V and J are TRBV6-1 and TRBJ2-1; D gene unclear. The length of the CDR3 is 13 residues. V lost 6 bases to trimming and J lost 7 bases, with 13 bases between them. Germline CDR1 is MNHNS and CDR2 is SASEGT. Here the CDR3 reads CASRASMWNEQFF. CDR3 DNA sequence: TGTGCCAGCAGAGCCTCTATGTGGAATGAGCAGTTCTTC.

This clone was seen repeatedly, ten times or more. This chain joins TRBV15 and TRBJ1-1, with a tentative D call TRBD1 (5 bases). The ends were cut back, 4 bases at V and 1 base at J, with 13 bases in the middle. This CDR3 region has 15 residues. CDR1 is LNHNV and CDR2 is YYDKDF in the germline V gene (reference sequence). CDR3: CATSKDRTGNTEAFF. In DNA, the CDR3 is TGTGCCACCAGCAAAGATAGAACAGGGAACACTGAAGCTTTCTTT. Supplemented by reference TRBV15 and TRBJ1-1, the full variable domain reads DAMVIQNPRYQVTQFGKPVTLSCSQTLNHNVMYWYQQKSSQAPKLLFHYYDKDFNNEADTPDNFQSRRPNTSFCFLDIRSPGLGDTAMYLCATSKDRTGNTEAFFGQGTRLTVV.

This clone was seen a handful of times. This chain connects TRBV6-1 to TRBJ2-2; perhaps TRBD1 as D (7 bases). In germline, CDR1 is MNHNS, CDR2 SASEGT. The CDR3 has 15 residues. The ends were cut back, 6 bases at V and 6 bases at J, with 17 bases in the middle. The CDR3 bases are TGTGCCAGCAGACTGTCGGGCAGGGGGGCCGGGGAGCTGTTTTTT. It encodes CASRLSGRGAGELFF.

About this clone: One end of the junction is discordant with germline, which a read error may explain. The same CDR3 can be traced to other DNA sequences in this sample. The chain has TRBV11-2 and TRBJ2-7; the match to TRBD1 covers 9 bases. The CDR3 is 15 amino acids. From germline, CDR1 is SGHAT and CDR2 FQNNGV. CDR3 residues: CASSLDGTGTREQYF. CDR3 bases: TGTGCCAGCAGCTTAGATGGGACAGGGACTCGAGAGCAGTACTTT.

This clone was detected only a few times. The chain has TRBV28 and TRBJ2-7, with D perhaps matching TRBD2 (6 bases). Trimming pared 5 bases from V and 3 bases from J, leaving 14 bases between. CDR1 and CDR2 (germline): MDHEN, SYDVKM. This CDR3 is 14 amino acids long. CDR3 residues: CASSPPGVGYEQYF. The CDR3 coding sequence is TGTGCCAGCAGTCCCCCGGGAGTGGGCTACGAGCAGTACTTC.

This clone has a count of ten or more. The chain uses TRBV3-1 and TRBJ2-5; D unresolved. The germline gives CDR1 LGHDT, CDR2 YNNKEL (reference sequence). The CDR3 runs 11 residues. V lost 3 bases and J lost 4, with 3 bases in between. CDR3 in amino acids: CASSHGETQYF. The CDR3 nucleotides are TGTGCCAGCAGCCACGGAGAGACCCAGTACTTC.

The table lists this clone with a few counts. The chain joins TRBV6-1 to TRBJ1-6, with TRBD1 matching 7 bases. CDR3 size: 16 residues. Looked up from germline, CDR1 is MNHNS and CDR2 is SASEGT. V gave up 5 bases and J gave up 4 bases; unmatched junction bases: 8. Here the CDR3 reads CASSLTGLGYNSPLHF. CDR3 DNA sequence: TGTGCCAGCAGTCTGACAGGGTTGGGGTATAATTCACCCCTCCACTTT.

This clone has a count of ten or more. The chain uses TRBV18 and TRBJ2-4; TRBD1 agrees at 8 bases. Germline CDR1 and CDR2: KGHSH and LQKENI. J lost 8 bases, V lost 2 bases, and 2 bases had no gene match. The CDR3 runs to 13 residues. The CDR3 region is CASSPGTGDIQYF. In nucleotides, the CDR3 is TGTGCCAGCTCACCAGGGACAGGAGACATTCAGTACTTC.

This chain joins TRBV12-3 or TRBV12-4 and TRBJ2-1; 13 nucleotides line up with TRBD2. This CDR3 spans 15 amino acids. With 5 bases clipped from V and 9 bases from J, the junction kept 7 bases outside the gene matches. CDR3 protein: CASSPGLAGAIEQFF. The CDR3 bases are TGTGCCAGCAGTCCCGGACTAGCGGGAGCCATTGAGCAGTTCTTC.

This clone was found many times. The chain couples TRBV10-3 to TRBJ1-2; perhaps TRBD1 as D (6 bases). CDR1 ENHRY and CDR2 SYGVKD come from the germline V gene. Trimming took 7 bases from V and 2 from J, leaving 14 bases between them. The CDR3 is 14 amino acids. The CDR3 DNA reads TGTGCCATCACCGAGAGGGGGGGAAACTATGGCTACACCTTC. This gives the protein CAITERGGNYGYTF.

The table lists this clone with a few counts. The V and J genes are TRBV5-1 and TRBJ2-2, with unresolved D. CDR3 size: 15 residues. Germline V gives CDR1 SGHRS, CDR2 YFSETQ. Between the trimmed V and J ends, which lost 5 bases and 2 bases, there was a span of 13 bases. CDR3: CASRFLGGNTGELFF. CDR3 DNA sequence: TGCGCCAGCAGGTTCTTGGGTGGAAACACCGGGGAGCTGTTTTTT.